These 14 T cell receptor beta chains were sequenced from one sample in a study of T cell repertoires in cytomegalovirus infection. MiXCR, run by TCRdb on the reads, gives a single entry per CDR3 protein. The data contain 200,000 to 300,000 distinct CDR3 sequences, about 12% of them singletons. The sample comprised PBMCs. The receptors originated from a human donor in good health (CMV status not recorded). Some clones in this sample may be carry-over from other donors' samples.

This chain uses TRBV5-1 with TRBJ1-1; D remains ambiguous. CDR1 and CDR2 (germline): SGHRS, YFSETQ. V was clipped by 0 bases and J by 3 bases, with 12 bases between them. The CDR3 runs to 15 residues. The CDR3 nucleotides read TGCGCCAGCAGCTTGGACGGAAGGAAAGACACTGAAGCTTTCTTT. Translation gives CASSLDGRKDTEAFF.

The rearrangement joins TRBV30 to TRBJ2-7; D is undetermined. The CDR3 loop spans 12 amino acids. With 3 bases removed from V and 8 bases from J, the gap between germline ends came to 14 bases. Germline V gene lookup returns CDR1 GTSNPN and CDR2 SVGIG (reference sequence). The CDR3 here is CAWSANVGKQYF. The CDR3 nucleotides are TGTGCCTGGAGCGCCAATGTGGGTAAGCAGTACTTC. Supplemented by reference TRBV30 and TRBJ2-7, the full variable domain reads SQTIHQWPATLVQPVGSPLSLECTVEGTSNPNLYWYRQAAGRGLQLLFYSVGIGQISSEVPQNLSASRPQDRQFILSSKKLLLSDSGFYLCAWSANVGKQYFGPGTRLTVT.

This clonotype was detected once. One base away lies a much larger clone, so this may be a sequencing read error. This sequence joins TRBV12-3 or TRBV12-4 and TRBJ2-1; maybe TRBD1 (6 bases). There are 14 residues in the CDR3. The chain's CDR3 is CANSPLQGPNEQFF. Written as DNA, the CDR3 is TGTGCCAACAGTCCTCTACAGGGACCCAATGAGCAGTTCTTC.

V and J are TRBV6-2 or TRBV6-3 and TRBJ2-1, with D perhaps matching TRBD2 (7 bases). Germline CDR1 is MNHEY and CDR2 is SVGEGT. With 6 bases removed from V and 1 base from J, the gap between germline ends came to 25 bases. The CDR3 is 19 residues long. The CDR3 loop reads CASRPKGGRGLKSYNEQFF. The DNA for the CDR3 is TGTGCCAGCAGACCAAAAGGGGGGAGGGGACTAAAATCCTACAATGAGCAGTTCTTC.

The chain is built from TRBV5-4 and TRBJ1-1, with no clear D. V lost 5 bases and J 1 base, leaving 12 bases between the germline ends. Per germline, CDR1 SGHNT and CDR2 YYREEE (reference sequence). This CDR3 spans 14 amino acids. The DNA of the CDR3 is TGTGCCAGCAGGGGGAGGAGAGGGAACACTGAAGCTTTCTTT. Its protein is CASRGRRGNTEAFF.

This clonotype was counted ten times or more. The chain carries TRBV7-2 and TRBJ2-2, with 8 nucleotides matching TRBD2. In germline, CDR1 is SGHTA, CDR2 FQGNSA. This CDR3 comprises 18 residues. V shed 3 bases and J 2 bases; nucleotides not matched to a gene: 11. The CDR3 spells CASSFTPRGGLNTGELFF. CDR3 sequence (DNA): TGTGCCAGCAGCTTTACCCCCCGGGGGGGGCTAAACACCGGGGAGCTGTTTTTT. The full variable domain, in which reference TRBV7-2 and TRBJ2-2 provide the parts outside the CDR3, is GAGVSQSPSNKVTEKGKDVELRCDPISGHTALYWYRQSLGQGLEFLIYFQGNSAPDKSGLPSDRFSAERTGGSVSTLTIQRTQQEDSAVYLCASSFTPRGGLNTGELFFGEGSRLTVL.

This clonotype has a handful of counts. The chain joins TRBV7-9 to TRBJ2-3, with 12 nucleotides matching TRBD2. Unmatched junction bases numbered 9, after V lost 5 bases and J lost 0 bases. The CDR3 extends over 18 amino acids. Germline CDR1 SEHNR, CDR2 FQNEAQ (reference sequence). CDR3 DNA: TGTGCCAGCAGCACCCCTAGCGGGGGGGGATCTAGCACAGATACGCAGTATTTT. It encodes CASSTPSGGGSSTDTQYF.

The chain links TRBV20-1 to TRBJ2-1, with a possible D match to TRBD1 (5 bases). The CDR3 consists of 12 residues. Trimming removed 2 bases at V and 8 bases at J, with 10 bases between. In germline, CDR1 is DFQATT, CDR2 SNEGSKA (reference sequence). The CDR3 nucleotides read TGCAGTGCTAGAAGGGGTGGCTATGAGCAGTTCTTC. This encodes CSARRGGYEQFF.

This clonotype has a count of ten or more. V usage is TRBV20-1 and J usage is TRBJ2-3; no clear D gene. Per the germline V gene, CDR1 is DFQATT and CDR2 is SNEGSKA (reference sequence). The V end was cut by 6 bases, the J end by 6 bases, with 13 bases between. The CDR3 is 12 amino acids. The CDR3 DNA sequence: TGCAGTGCCCATCGAGCCCCGGATACGCAGTATTTT. This codes for CSAHRAPDTQYF.

This clonotype was seen only a few times. This rearrangement joins TRBV7-9 to TRBJ2-1; no firm D call. The V gene lost 5 bases and the J gene lost 9 bases, with 11 bases spanning the gap. The CDR3 is 12 residues long. Germline CDR1 is SEHNR and CDR2 is FQNEAQ (reference sequence). The CDR3 DNA is TGTGCCAGCAGCCCGGGTCCCGGTGAGCAGTTCTTC. This gives the protein CASSPGPGEQFF.

This clonotype appeared many times. The chain joins TRBV5-4 to TRBJ2-4, with D unresolved. Trimming cost V 4 bases and J 6 bases, with 17 bases left between them. The CDR3 runs to 15 residues. Per germline, CDR1 SGHNT and CDR2 YYREEE (reference sequence). The CDR3 DNA follows: TGTGCCAGCAGCCCCCGGCGCGGAGATGGAAACATTCAGTACTTC. Translation: CASSPRRGDGNIQYF.

The V and J genes are TRBV20-1 and TRBJ2-7, with 10 bases lining up with TRBD2. This CDR3 contains 13 residues. Per the germline V gene, CDR1 is DFQATT and CDR2 is SNEGSKA (reference sequence). V lost 6 bases and J lost 2; bases outside the gene matches: 4. The CDR3 nucleotides read TGCAGTGCGGCTAGCGGGGGTCCCTACGAGCAGTACTTC. It specifies CSAASGGPYEQYF.

This clonotype was seen at least ten times. The chain joins TRBV7-9 to TRBJ1-4; D is perhaps TRBD1 (5 bases). Trimming removed 6 bases from V and 1 base from J, with 15 bases in between. The CDR3 is 16 amino acids. Germline CDR1 reads SEHNR; CDR2 reads FQNEAQ (reference sequence). For the CDR3, the DNA is TGTGCCAGCAGGCGAGGAGGGACCCAAACTAATGAAAAACTGTTTTTT. It specifies CASRRGGTQTNEKLFF.

The chain employs TRBV28 and TRBJ1-3, with no clear D. The germline CDR1 and CDR2 sequences are MDHEN and SYDVKM. The CDR3 covers 13 residues. Trimming took 7 bases from V and 0 from J, leaving 7 bases between them. CDR3: CASIRVSGNTIYF. The CDR3 bases are TGTGCCAGCATCCGGGTCTCTGGAAACACCATATATTTT.